This is a list of T cell receptor beta chains from one sample in a study of blood T cell repertoires in COVID-19. The data were produced by immunoSEQ multiplex PCR, yet TCRdb's version contains in-frame clones alone and is incomplete. The profile shows 200,000 to 250,000 clones, 87% of them singletons. Specimen: peripheral blood. Source of these receptors: a woman aged 18-29 years who had recovered from COVID-19. Both conserved end residues are part of each CDR3. The order of the fields is clone size, V gene, D gene, J gene, CDR3 protein, CDR3 DNA. A D gene is named only where the DNA matches it firmly. Expanded clones are given a class, and other clones once, few, many or no size at all.

clone size: NA; V gene: TRBV10-3; D gene: NA; J gene: TRBJ2-7; CDR3 protein: CAIRDSYEQYF; CDR3 DNA: TGTGCCATCAGAGACAGTTACGAGCAGTACTTC
clone size: NA; V gene: TRBV9; D gene: TRBD2; J gene: TRBJ2-1; CDR3 protein: CASSPSASGGRGNEQFF; CDR3 DNA: TGTGCCAGCAGCCCTTCGGCTAGCGGGGGTAGAGGTAATGAGCAGTTCTTC
clone size: NA; V gene: TRBV5-8; D gene: NA; J gene: TRBJ2-3; CDR3 protein: CASSPGIPLFTDTQYF; CDR3 DNA: TGTGCCAGCAGCCCCGGGATCCCACTATTCACAGATACGCAGTATTTT
clone size: NA; V gene: TRBV6-6; D gene: NA; J gene: TRBJ1-2; CDR3 protein: CASRPTGYDGYTF; CDR3 DNA: TGTGCCAGCAGACCAACAGGGTACGATGGCTACACCTTC
clone size: NA; V gene: TRBV15; D gene: TRBD1; J gene: TRBJ1-1; CDR3 protein: CATSRQGSNTEAFF; CDR3 DNA: TGTGCCACCTCAAGACAGGGGTCGAACACTGAAGCTTTCTTT
clone size: once; V gene: TRBV6-5; D gene: NA; J gene: TRBJ1-4; CDR3 protein: CASSPGGLNEKLFF; CDR3 DNA: TGTGCCAGCAGTCCCGGAGGCCTTAATGAAAAACTGTTTTTT
clone size: NA; V gene: TRBV3-1/TRBV3-2; D gene: NA; J gene: TRBJ2-3; CDR3 protein: CASSSPTLTSRQYF; CDR3 DNA: TGTGCCAGCAGCTCTCCCACTCTGACTAGTCGGCAGTATTTT
clone size: NA; V gene: TRBV4-1; D gene: TRBD2; J gene: TRBJ2-1; CDR3 protein: CASSQATSGTAHNEQFF; CDR3 DNA: TGCGCCAGCAGCCAAGCGACTAGCGGGACCGCCCACAATGAGCAGTTCTTC
clone size: NA; V gene: TRBV7-3; D gene: NA; J gene: TRBJ2-1; CDR3 protein: CASSLRGESYNEQFF; CDR3 DNA: TGTGCCAGCAGCCTCAGGGGCGAGTCCTACAATGAGCAGTTCTTC
clone size: NA; V gene: TRBV11-1; D gene: TRBD2; J gene: TRBJ2-7; CDR3 protein: CASSREGLYEQYF; CDR3 DNA: TGTGCCAGCAGCCGGGAGGGCCTCTACGAGCAGTACTTC
clone size: NA; V gene: TRBV7-2; D gene: NA; J gene: TRBJ2-5; CDR3 protein: CASSLIWGPQETQYF; CDR3 DNA: TGTGCCAGCAGCTTAATATGGGGGCCCCAAGAGACCCAGTACTTC
clone size: NA; V gene: TRBV13; D gene: NA; J gene: TRBJ2-5; CDR3 protein: CASSFPPGTQYF; CDR3 DNA: TGTGCCAGCAGCTTCCCCCCGGGGACCCAGTACTTC
clone size: NA; V gene: TRBV7-9; D gene: TRBD1; J gene: TRBJ2-5; CDR3 protein: CASSLPPDRRETQYF; CDR3 DNA: TGTGCCAGCAGCTTACCACCGGACAGGCGGGAGACCCAGTACTTC
clone size: NA; V gene: TRBV29-1; D gene: TRBD1; J gene: TRBJ2-1; CDR3 protein: CSVDDTEDRKQFF; CDR3 DNA: TGCAGCGTTGATGATACTGAGGACAGGAAGCAGTTCTTC
clone size: NA; V gene: TRBV28; D gene: TRBD2; J gene: TRBJ2-7; CDR3 protein: CASTPAFGLAGDLSYEQYF; CDR3 DNA: TGTGCCAGCACCCCCGCATTTGGACTAGCGGGAGACCTCTCCTACGAGCAGTACTTC
clone size: NA; V gene: TRBV7-3; D gene: TRBD2; J gene: TRBJ2-1; CDR3 protein: CASSSLTSGRAGEQFF; CDR3 DNA: TGTGCCAGCAGCTCGCTTACTAGCGGGAGAGCAGGTGAGCAGTTCTTC
clone size: NA; V gene: TRBV19; D gene: TRBD1; J gene: TRBJ1-2; CDR3 protein: CASSIGGTGSYTF; CDR3 DNA: TGTGCCAGTAGTATAGGAGGGACAGGAAGCTACACCTTC
clone size: NA; V gene: TRBV6-5; D gene: TRBD2; J gene: TRBJ2-1; CDR3 protein: CASSYSFRGAYNEQFF; CDR3 DNA: TGTGCCAGCAGTTACTCGTTCCGGGGGGCCTACAATGAGCAGTTCTTC
clone size: NA; V gene: TRBV13; D gene: TRBD2; J gene: TRBJ2-1; CDR3 protein: CASSPWTSGTRNEQFF; CDR3 DNA: TGTGCCAGCAGCCCCTGGACTAGCGGGACTAGGAATGAGCAGTTCTTC
clone size: NA; V gene: TRBV30; D gene: NA; J gene: TRBJ1-1; CDR3 protein: CAWNPLNPEAFF; CDR3 DNA: TGTGCCTGGAACCCTCTAAACCCCGAAGCTTTCTTT
clone size: NA; V gene: TRBV9; D gene: TRBD1; J gene: TRBJ2-3; CDR3 protein: CASSLSGTGGTDTQYF; CDR3 DNA: TGTGCCAGCAGCCTTTCCGGGACAGGGGGCACAGATACGCAGTATTTT
clone size: once; V gene: TRBV13; D gene: TRBD2; J gene: TRBJ2-7; CDR3 protein: CASSSTGTSGYEQYF; CDR3 DNA: TGTGCCAGCAGCTCCACCGGGACTAGCGGCTACGAGCAGTACTTC
clone size: NA; V gene: TRBV14; D gene: NA; J gene: TRBJ2-5; CDR3 protein: CASSRTEVGYGSQYF; CDR3 DNA: TGTGCCAGCAGCCGTACGGAGGTGGGGTATGGTAGCCAGTACTTC
clone size: NA; V gene: TRBV4-1; D gene: NA; J gene: TRBJ1-2; CDR3 protein: CASSQGIRGKANYGYTF; CDR3 DNA: TGCGCCAGCAGCCAAGGGATAAGGGGGAAAGCTAACTATGGCTACACCTTC
clone size: NA; V gene: TRBV7-9; D gene: NA; J gene: TRBJ1-2; CDR3 protein: CASSVPSQGYGYTF; CDR3 DNA: TGTGCCAGCAGCGTGCCATCGCAGGGGTATGGCTACACCTTC
clone size: NA; V gene: TRBV7-2; D gene: NA; J gene: TRBJ1-4; CDR3 protein: CASSRGEEKLFF; CDR3 DNA: TGTGCCAGCAGCCGCGGGGAAGAAAAACTGTTTTTT
clone size: NA; V gene: TRBV5-1; D gene: NA; J gene: TRBJ1-6; CDR3 protein: CASSHLSGGLNSPLHF; CDR3 DNA: TGCGCCAGCAGCCACCTATCTGGAGGTCTTAATTCACCCCTCCACTTT
clone size: NA; V gene: TRBV14; D gene: NA; J gene: TRBJ2-7; CDR3 protein: CASSQDGAYEQYF; CDR3 DNA: TGTGCCAGCAGCCAAGACGGGGCCTACGAGCAGTACTTC
clone size: NA; V gene: TRBV27; D gene: NA; J gene: TRBJ2-6; CDR3 protein: CASSSMGLAHSGANVLTF; CDR3 DNA: TGTGCCAGCAGTTCTATGGGACTCGCACACTCTGGGGCCAACGTCCTGACTTTC
clone size: NA; V gene: TRBV4-3; D gene: NA; J gene: TRBJ1-3; CDR3 protein: CASSQSEKRAGNTIYF; CDR3 DNA: TGCGCCAGCAGCCAAAGCGAAAAACGGGCTGGAAACACCATATATTTT
clone size: NA; V gene: TRBV4-1; D gene: NA; J gene: TRBJ1-4; CDR3 protein: CASSLAGLLNEKLFF; CDR3 DNA: TGCGCCAGCAGCCTAGCGGGACTGCTTAATGAAAAACTGTTTTTT
clone size: few; V gene: TRBV12-3/TRBV12-4; D gene: NA; J gene: TRBJ2-7; CDR3 protein: CASRPDWSYEQYF; CDR3 DNA: TGTGCCAGCAGACCCGACTGGTCCTACGAGCAGTACTTC
clone size: NA; V gene: TRBV9; D gene: NA; J gene: TRBJ2-3; CDR3 protein: CASSPQTADTQYF; CDR3 DNA: TGTGCCAGCAGCCCCCAGACAGCAGATACGCAGTATTTT
clone size: few; V gene: TRBV7-3; D gene: TRBD2; J gene: TRBJ2-7; CDR3 protein: CASRRKGLAGGFNSEQYF; CDR3 DNA: TGTGCCAGCAGACGAAAGGGACTAGCGGGAGGTTTCAACAGTGAGCAGTACTTC
clone size: NA; V gene: TRBV12-3/TRBV12-4; D gene: NA; J gene: TRBJ2-1; CDR3 protein: CASGTGLVNEQFF; CDR3 DNA: TGTGCCAGCGGTACGGGTTTAGTCAATGAGCAGTTCTTC
clone size: NA; V gene: TRBV9; D gene: TRBD2; J gene: TRBJ2-5; CDR3 protein: CASSVDREGETQYF; CDR3 DNA: TGTGCCAGCAGCGTGGACCGGGAGGGCGAGACCCAGTACTTC
clone size: NA; V gene: TRBV3-1/TRBV3-2; D gene: TRBD1; J gene: TRBJ1-4; CDR3 protein: CASSQVRGTGLNGPEKLFF; CDR3 DNA: TGTGCCAGCAGCCAAGTGAGAGGGACAGGGTTGAATGGACCTGAAAAACTGTTTTTT
clone size: NA; V gene: TRBV5-6; D gene: NA; J gene: TRBJ2-5; CDR3 protein: CASLREQETQYF; CDR3 DNA: TGTGCCAGTCTACGGGAGCAAGAGACCCAGTACTTC
clone size: NA; V gene: TRBV15; D gene: TRBD1; J gene: TRBJ2-1; CDR3 protein: CATSTGQVSSYNEQFF; CDR3 DNA: TGTGCCACCAGCACAGGACAGGTGAGCTCCTACAATGAGCAGTTCTTC
clone size: NA; V gene: TRBV20-1; D gene: TRBD2; J gene: TRBJ2-1; CDR3 protein: CSASPFSGSFLGNEQFF; CDR3 DNA: TGCAGTGCTAGTCCGTTTAGCGGGAGTTTTTTAGGGAATGAGCAGTTCTTC
clone size: once; V gene: TRBV6-6; D gene: TRBD1; J gene: TRBJ1-1; CDR3 protein: CASSYGTVNTEAFF; CDR3 DNA: TGTGCCAGCAGTTACGGGACAGTGAACACTGAAGCTTTCTTT
clone size: NA; V gene: TRBV3-1/TRBV3-2; D gene: NA; J gene: TRBJ2-2; CDR3 protein: CASSQDLSVPGELFF; CDR3 DNA: TGTGCCAGCAGCCAAGATCTGAGCGTTCCCGGGGAGCTGTTTTTT
clone size: NA; V gene: TRBV29-1; D gene: NA; J gene: TRBJ2-5; CDR3 protein: CSAGGLGEETQYF; CDR3 DNA: TGCAGCGCAGGCGGCTTAGGGGAAGAGACCCAGTACTTC
clone size: NA; V gene: TRBV27; D gene: NA; J gene: TRBJ2-2; CDR3 protein: CASSLTSPLNTGELFF; CDR3 DNA: TGTGCCAGCAGTTTAACTAGCCCACTGAACACCGGGGAGCTGTTTTTT
clone size: once; V gene: TRBV5-1; D gene: NA; J gene: TRBJ2-1; CDR3 protein: CASSLFLAWHEQFF; CDR3 DNA: TGCGCCAGCAGCTTGTTTCTAGCGTGGCATGAGCAGTTCTTC
clone size: NA; V gene: TRBV30; D gene: NA; J gene: TRBJ2-4; CDR3 protein: CAWSAPTGTRKRAKNIQYF; CDR3 DNA: TGTGCCTGGAGTGCTCCCACAGGGACCCGTAAGCGGGCCAAAAACATTCAGTACTTC
clone size: NA; V gene: TRBV27; D gene: NA; J gene: TRBJ2-3; CDR3 protein: CASSLSIQTDTQYF; CDR3 DNA: TGTGCCAGCAGTTTATCGATCCAGACAGATACGCAGTATTTT
clone size: NA; V gene: TRBV7-2; D gene: NA; J gene: TRBJ1-5; CDR3 protein: CASSLAFRSQPQHF; CDR3 DNA: TGTGCCAGCAGCTTAGCGTTCCGGAGCCAGCCCCAGCATTTT
clone size: NA; V gene: TRBV7-3; D gene: NA; J gene: TRBJ1-1; CDR3 protein: CASSFQGNTEAFF; CDR3 DNA: TGTGCCAGCAGCTTTCAGGGTAACACTGAAGCTTTCTTT
clone size: once; V gene: TRBV3-1/TRBV3-2; D gene: TRBD1; J gene: TRBJ1-1; CDR3 protein: CASSLQLTGALNTEAFF; CDR3 DNA: TGTGCCAGCAGCCTGCAACTTACAGGGGCTTTGAACACTGAAGCTTTCTTT
clone size: NA; V gene: TRBV10-3; D gene: TRBD1; J gene: TRBJ1-5; CDR3 protein: CAISGTGGGQPQHF; CDR3 DNA: TGTGCCATCAGCGGTACAGGGGGCGGCCAGCCCCAGCATTTT
clone size: NA; V gene: TRBV3-1/TRBV3-2; D gene: NA; J gene: TRBJ2-2; CDR3 protein: CASSQGHSIANTGELFF; CDR3 DNA: TGTGCCAGCAGCCAGGGACACTCGATCGCGAACACCGGGGAGCTGTTTTTT
clone size: NA; V gene: TRBV18; D gene: NA; J gene: TRBJ2-5; CDR3 protein: CASSSDRQETQYF; CDR3 DNA: TGTGCCAGCTCAAGCGACAGACAAGAGACCCAGTACTTC
clone size: NA; V gene: TRBV7-9; D gene: NA; J gene: TRBJ2-1; CDR3 protein: CASSLGLDLYNEQFF; CDR3 DNA: TGTGCCAGCAGCTTAGGACTAGACCTGTACAATGAGCAGTTCTTC
clone size: once; V gene: TRBV9; D gene: TRBD2; J gene: TRBJ2-1; CDR3 protein: CASSEPQGRGYNEQFF; CDR3 DNA: TGTGCCAGCAGCGAGCCCCAAGGGAGGGGTTACAATGAGCAGTTCTTC